The entry below describes one TCR beta chain. The sample is drawn from a study of shared clonotypes between healthy human individuals. Free of recent acute infections or vaccinations, the donors were healthy HIV-negative adults. Sequenced by immunoSEQ multiplex PCR; TCRdb stores in-frame clones only, minus some. The sample has fewer than 1.8 million clones, about 98.5% seen once; the top ten hold 0.3% to 0.45%. The sample consisted of naive CD4+ T cells sorted from blood. Subset noted: CD45RA+ positively selected. This sequence originates from a man aged 30 to 45 in good health.

The CDR3 nucleotides read TGCGCCAGCAGCTCGACTCTGAACAATGAGCAGTTCTTC. Its protein product is CASSSTLNNEQFF. The chain carries TRBV5-1 and TRBJ2-1; D not certain. The V gene lost 3 bases and the J gene lost 5 bases, with 9 bases spanning the gap. The CDR3 has 13 amino acids. Germline values: CDR1 SGHRS, CDR2 YFSETQ. Full variable domain (missing parts from reference TRBV5-1 and TRBJ2-1): KAGVTQTPRYLIKTRGQQVTLSCSPISGHRSVSWYQQTPGQGLQFLFEYFSETQRNKGNFPGRFSGRQFSNSRSEMNVSTLELGDSALYLCASSSTLNNEQFFGPGTRLTVL.